This is a list of T cell receptor beta chains from one sample in a study of cytomegalovirus exposure and HLA in healthy donors. This table comes from immunoSEQ multiplex PCR, and its TCRdb copy is limited to in-frame clones, with some not included. This repertoire shows about 89,000 clones, 65% to 80% found once; its top ten account for roughly 2.5%. Input material: PBMCs. Receptors originate from a man aged 30 to 39 in good health and CMV-seronegative. Each CDR3 is given with its conserved first and last residue.

v_gene	CDR3aa
TRBV19	CASSGLAGYEQYF
TRBV6-1	CASSRLAGSTDTQYF
TRBV6-1	CASSEGAGTPYEQYF
TRBV4-1	CASSQVMRTGVPEAFF
TRBV6-5	CASSYRWQGSGNTIYF
TRBV7-8	CASSFLQGAYEQYF
TRBV10-3	CAISESTAYEQYF
TRBV7-6	CASSPRGMSETQYF
TRBV7-2	CASSLRQGGTGELFF
TRBV30	CAWTGQGYTGELFF
TRBV7-9	CASSDRDLTEAFF
TRBV2	CASSKQGAWAADTQYF
TRBV19	CASSPPRSGNTEAFF
TRBV6-5	CASSRDTEAFF
TRBV19	CASSITQNNSPLHF
TRBV4-3	CASSQDSGASGNTQYF
TRBV7-6	CASSFRTDFDEQYF
TRBV27	CASSLGGRGRVAGELFF
TRBV19	CATRQGNTRIEKLFF
TRBV2	CASRSGTEAFF
TRBV4-3	CASSQDQGAPTYGYTF
TRBV7-6	CASSLRVNTDTQYF
TRBV18	CAGLGAEGTEAFF
TRBV7-2	CASSARGVGNQPQHF
TRBV7-2	CASSLVWGGEETQYF
TRBV5-1	CASSPLVGGSDTQYF
TRBV28	CASIAPVHTEAFF
TRBV4-1	CASSPYSANIAGYGYTF
TRBV6-5	CASSYSTGNYGYTF
TRBV5-1	CASSFSQGGTEAFF
TRBV5-4	CASGDYEQYF